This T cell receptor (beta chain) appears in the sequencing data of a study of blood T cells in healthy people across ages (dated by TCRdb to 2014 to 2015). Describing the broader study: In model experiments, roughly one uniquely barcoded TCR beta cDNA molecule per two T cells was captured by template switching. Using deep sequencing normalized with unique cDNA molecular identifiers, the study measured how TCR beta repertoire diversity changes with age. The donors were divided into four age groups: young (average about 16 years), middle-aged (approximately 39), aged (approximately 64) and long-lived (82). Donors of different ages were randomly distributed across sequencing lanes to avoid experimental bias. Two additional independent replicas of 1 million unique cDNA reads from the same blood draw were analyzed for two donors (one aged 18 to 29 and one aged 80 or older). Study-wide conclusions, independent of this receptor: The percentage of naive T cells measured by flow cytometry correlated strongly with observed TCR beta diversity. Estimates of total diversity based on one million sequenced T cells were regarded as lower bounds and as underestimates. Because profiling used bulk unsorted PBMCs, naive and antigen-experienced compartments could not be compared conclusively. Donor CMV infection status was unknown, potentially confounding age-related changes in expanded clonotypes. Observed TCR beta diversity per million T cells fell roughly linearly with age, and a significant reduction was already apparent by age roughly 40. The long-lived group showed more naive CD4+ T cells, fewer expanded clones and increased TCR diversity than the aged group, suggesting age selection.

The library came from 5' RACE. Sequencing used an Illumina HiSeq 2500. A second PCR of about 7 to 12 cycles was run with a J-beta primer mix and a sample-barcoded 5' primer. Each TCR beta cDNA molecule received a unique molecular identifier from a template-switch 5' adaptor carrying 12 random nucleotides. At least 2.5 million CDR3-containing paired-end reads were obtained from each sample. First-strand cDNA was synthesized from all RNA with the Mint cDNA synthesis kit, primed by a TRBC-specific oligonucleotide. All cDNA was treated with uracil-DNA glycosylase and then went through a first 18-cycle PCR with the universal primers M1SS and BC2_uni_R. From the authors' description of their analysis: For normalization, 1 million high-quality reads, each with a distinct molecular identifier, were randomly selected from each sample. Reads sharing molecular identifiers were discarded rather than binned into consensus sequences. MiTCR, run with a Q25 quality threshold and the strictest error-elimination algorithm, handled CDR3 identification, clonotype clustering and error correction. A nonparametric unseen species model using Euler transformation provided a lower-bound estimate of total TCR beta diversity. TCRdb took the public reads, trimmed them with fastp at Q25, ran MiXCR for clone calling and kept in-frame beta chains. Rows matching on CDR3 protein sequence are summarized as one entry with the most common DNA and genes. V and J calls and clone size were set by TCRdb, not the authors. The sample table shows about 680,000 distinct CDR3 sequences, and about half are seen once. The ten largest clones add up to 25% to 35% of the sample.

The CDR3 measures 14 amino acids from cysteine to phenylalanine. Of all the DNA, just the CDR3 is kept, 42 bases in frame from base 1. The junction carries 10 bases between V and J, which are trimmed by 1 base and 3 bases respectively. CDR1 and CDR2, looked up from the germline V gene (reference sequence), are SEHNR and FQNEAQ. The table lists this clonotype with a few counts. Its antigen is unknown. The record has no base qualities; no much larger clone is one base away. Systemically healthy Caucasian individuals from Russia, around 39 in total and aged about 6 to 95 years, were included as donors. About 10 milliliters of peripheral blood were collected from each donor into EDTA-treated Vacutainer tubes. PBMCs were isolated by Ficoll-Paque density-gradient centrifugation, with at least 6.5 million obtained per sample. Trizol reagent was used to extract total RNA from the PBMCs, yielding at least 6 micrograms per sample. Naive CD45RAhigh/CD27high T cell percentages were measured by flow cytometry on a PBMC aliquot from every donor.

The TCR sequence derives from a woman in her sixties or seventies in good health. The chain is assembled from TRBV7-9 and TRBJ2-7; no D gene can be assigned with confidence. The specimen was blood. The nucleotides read TGTGCCAGCAGCTTAGGGTTCGGCCACTACGAGCAGTACTTC. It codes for CASSLGFGHYEQYF. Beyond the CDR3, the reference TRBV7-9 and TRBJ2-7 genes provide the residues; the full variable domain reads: DTGVSQNPRHKITKRGQNVTFRCDPISEHNRLYWYRQTLGQGPEFLTYFQNEAQLEKSRLLSDRFSAERPKGSFSTLEIQRTEQGDSAMYLCASSLGFGHYEQYFGPGTRLTVT.